Listed below are T cell receptor beta chains from one sample, sequenced in a study of blood T cells in healthy people across ages. TCRdb processed the 5' RACE reads anew with MiXCR; each CDR3 protein has one entry. The sample lists over 1,500,000 distinct CDR3 sequences, around half occurring once. The specimen was blood. These TCRs come from a woman between 35 and 50 years old in good health. Each CDR3 is given with its conserved first and last residue. The D gene is left open where the match is weak. Expanded clones get a size class; other rows say once, few or many, or leave the size out.

d_call,clone_size,j_call,v_call,cdr3_nt,cdr3_aa
.,.,TRBJ2-1,TRBV5-6,TGTGCCAGCAGCTCCGGCCCGGGGGCGCGGTACAATGAGCAGTTCTTC,CASSSGPGARYNEQFF
.,.,TRBJ2-7,TRBV6-5,TGTGCCAGCTCCGATGAGGGAAGCGAGCAGTACTTC,CASSDEGSEQYF
TRBD1,.,TRBJ1-5,TRBV9,TGTGCCAGCAGCGTAGCTGACAGGGACAATCAGCCCCAGCATTTT,CASSVADRDNQPQHF
.,.,TRBJ1-2,TRBV6-2/TRBV6-3,TGTGCCAGTAGTCGACGGACGAGGGGGAACTATGGCTACACCTTC,CASSRRTRGNYGYTF
.,.,TRBJ2-1,TRBV4-3,TGCGCCAGCAGCCAAGAGCTACCGAACAATGAGCAGTTCTTC,CASSQELPNNEQFF
.,few,TRBJ2-5,TRBV7-8,TGTGCCAGCAGCCCGATTCGATCAACCTGGGCAGGGGGGGAGACCCAGTACTTC,CASSPIRSTWAGGETQYF
TRBD1,.,TRBJ1-2,TRBV25-1,TGTGCCAGCAGTGAAGATGAGGGGGACAGGAGAAACTATGGCTACACCTTC,CASSEDEGDRRNYGYTF
.,.,TRBJ2-1,TRBV24-1,TGTGCCACCAGTGGAGGGAAGTCGTCCTACAATGAGCAGTTCTTC,CATSGGKSSYNEQFF
.,few,TRBJ1-2,TRBV12-3/TRBV12-4,TGTGCCAGCAGTTTAAAGGGGCAGAACTATGGCTACACCTTC,CASSLKGQNYGYTF
.,.,TRBJ2-3,TRBV24-1,TGTGCCACCAGTGATTCCGGCGGAAACACAGATACGCAGTATTTT,CATSDSGGNTDTQYF